The clone carrying this T cell receptor beta chain came up once. The source of the sample is a study of T cells in narcolepsy. Study-level information: Donors had narcolepsy type 1 or type 2, or were healthy controls.

The method was immunoSEQ multiplex PCR; TCRdb's version includes in-frame clones alone and lacks a portion of them. The sample records 25,000 to 30,000 clones, around 81% being singletons. Deletions cut 3 bases from V and 1 base from J, with 15 bases between. Germline CDR1 ENHRY, CDR2 SYGVKD. The CDR3 totals 16 residues. The V and J genes are TRBV10-3 and TRBJ1-1, with D perhaps matching TRBD1 (6 bases). Sequencing input: CD45RA- memory CD4+ T cells from PBMCs. The source is a human donor with narcolepsy. The DNA of the CDR3 is TGTGCCATCAGTGATAAGACAGGAGGTCCGAACACTGAAGCTTTCTTT. This translates into CAISDKTGGPNTEAFF.